This T cell receptor (beta chain) was recorded in a study of blood T cell repertoires in COVID-19. Sequencing was performed with immunoSEQ multiplex PCR; in TCRdb, only in-frame clones are kept and a portion is missing. The data contain 77,000 or so clones, roughly four fifths of them singletons. This clone was observed a handful of times. Sequencing was performed on peripheral blood. The clonotype originates from a woman aged 55-69 years with acute or convalescent COVID-19.

The CDR3 loop reads CAIGLPPSDTQYF. The CDR3, as DNA: TGTGCCATCGGTCTACCTCCATCAGATACGCAGTATTTT. The chain is built from TRBV10-3 and TRBJ2-3; no definite D call. V was clipped by 8 bases and J by 4 bases, with 13 bases between them. This CDR3 is built from 13 residues. CDR1 ENHRY and CDR2 SYGVKD come from the germline V gene.